What follows is one T cell receptor (beta chain) and its context. The data originate from a study of blood T cell repertoires in COVID-19. Across the study: The United States, Italy and Spain were the sources of the acute and convalescent COVID-19 samples. PBMCs, B-cell-depleted T cells, or T cells were the source of the cDNA or gDNA that made up the material.

Sequencing was performed with immunoSEQ multiplex PCR; in TCRdb, only in-frame clones are kept and a portion is missing. The sample lists around 190,000 clones; 70% to 80% were seen once. Trimming took off 4 bases at V and 5 bases at J, with 12 bases between the two ends. The CDR3 runs to 13 residues. CDR1 is SGHKS and CDR2 is YYEKEE in the germline V gene (reference sequence). This TCR was recovered from a woman aged 45-60 years with active or convalescent COVID-19. Sequencing input: peripheral blood. This chain uses TRBV5-5 with TRBJ1-2, with D uncertain. The CDR3 DNA is TGTGCCAGCAGCCCGGACGGGGAATATGGCTACACCTTC. Translation: CASSPDGEYGYTF.